Following are 27 T cell receptor beta chains from one sample sequenced in a study of T-cell memory formation after mild COVID-19. TCRdb re-derived calls from the 5' RACE reads in MiXCR, one entry per CDR3 protein. The table lists around 370,000 distinct CDR3 sequences, under 25% of them singletons. Source material: PBMCs or a T cell subset sorted from them (not recorded which). All receptors derive from an adult woman who had mild COVID-19 (a few samples of this study predate the infection). Cell type and time point are not known.

This clonotype was observed a handful of times. J is TRBJ2-3 and V is TRBV30; D is perhaps TRBD2 (5 bases). V gave up 1 base and J gave up 4 bases, with 12 bases separating them. Germline V gives CDR1 GTSNPN, CDR2 SVGIG (reference sequence). There are 14 residues in the CDR3. Written as DNA, the CDR3 is TGTGCCTGGAGTGGAGAGGGAGTGGCAGATACGCAGTATTTT. It encodes CAWSGEGVADTQYF.

The rearrangement links TRBV7-9 to TRBJ2-3, with D unclear. Germline V gene lookup returns CDR1 SEHNR and CDR2 FQNEAQ (reference sequence). CDR3 length: 14 residues. V lost 4 bases to trimming and J lost 0 bases, with 8 bases between them. The CDR3: CASSSVSSTDTQYF. CDR3 nucleotides: TGTGCCAGCAGCTCGGTTTCGAGCACAGATACGCAGTATTTT.

This clonotype was counted only a few times. The chain is built from TRBV7-2 and TRBJ2-2, with 9 bases aligning to TRBD2. The ends lost 1 base at V and 5 bases at J; junction bases unmatched: 5. Germline lookup yields CDR1 SGHTA and CDR2 FQGNSA. The CDR3 is made up of 16 amino acids. The CDR3 nucleotides are TGTGCCAGCAGCTTAGAACTAGCGGGTTCTACCGGGGAGCTGTTTTTT. It yields the protein CASSLELAGSTGELFF.

The chain employs TRBV5-5 and TRBJ1-4; unclear D gene. CDR3 size: 12 residues. The V end was cut by 1 base, the J end by 8 bases, with 6 bases between. The germline V gene has CDR1 SGHKS and CDR2 YYEKEE (reference sequence). The CDR3 region has the DNA TGTGCCAGCAGCTTGACCGGAGAAAAACTGTTTTTT. Its protein product is CASSLTGEKLFF.

The sample holds a few counts of this clonotype. V and J are TRBV4-1 and TRBJ2-5; a weak D match, TRBD2 (6 bases). Trimming shortened V by 5 bases and J by 1 base, and 20 bases separated the two germline ends. The CDR3 totals 17 residues. CDR1 and CDR2 from the germline V gene are MGHRA and YSYEKL. The CDR3 bases are TGCGCCAGCAGCTGCGATTGCGGGGAGAGGGTCCAAGAGACCCAGTACTTC. Its translation: CASSCDCGERVQETQYF.

This clonotype was seen more than once but under ten times. The chain recombines TRBV7-9 with TRBJ2-5; the D is unclear. Trimming removed 1 base at V and 5 bases at J, with 11 bases between. The CDR3 sequence is 14 residues long. In germline, CDR1 is SEHNR, CDR2 FQNEAQ (reference sequence). CDR3 in amino acids: CASSLESIRETQYF. CDR3 sequence (DNA): TGTGCCAGCAGCTTAGAATCGATTCGCGAGACCCAGTACTTC.

The chain is built from TRBV4-1 and TRBJ2-7, with 9 bases aligning to TRBD2. The germline CDR1 and CDR2 sequences are MGHRA and YSYEKL. The CDR3 is made up of 16 amino acids. V lost 0 bases to trimming and J lost 4 bases; unmatched junction nucleotides: 7. CDR3 coding DNA: TGCGCCAGCAGCCAAGATAAGACTAGCGGCAATTACGAGCAGTACTTC. Residues: CASSQDKTSGNYEQYF.

The rearrangement joins TRBV4-1 to TRBJ1-4, with D perhaps matching TRBD1 (5 bases). V gave up 0 bases and J gave up 8 bases, with 22 bases separating them. The CDR3 contains 18 residues. In germline, CDR1 is MGHRA, CDR2 YSYEKL. In DNA, the CDR3 is TGCGCCAGCAGCCAAGATTGGGGCCCTGGGGGGGTTCGCGAAAAACTGTTTTTT. As protein: CASSQDWGPGGVREKLFF.

The CDR3 coding sequence is TGTGCCAGCAGCCCCGGGGCATCAGCAGAGCAGTTCTTC. This codes for CASSPGASAEQFF. V and J are TRBV4-2 and TRBJ2-1; TRBD1 or TRBD2 may be the D gene (5 bases each). The CDR3 has 13 residues. Trimming stripped 4 bases from V and 10 bases from J, with 14 bases between. Per the germline V gene, CDR1 is LGHNA and CDR2 is YNFKEQ.

The rearrangement uses TRBV12-3 or TRBV12-4 and TRBJ2-2; 9 bases map to TRBD1. Trimming took 4 bases from V and 5 from J; bases not matched to a gene: 2. The CDR3 runs to 14 residues. CDR3 sequence (DNA): TGTGCCAGCAGTTCCGGACAGGGGACCGGGGAGCTGTTTTTT. This translates into CASSSGQGTGELFF.

A few counts support this clonotype. The gene calls are TRBV20-1 and TRBJ1-5, with no clear D. From germline, CDR1 is DFQATT and CDR2 SNEGSKA (reference sequence). The germline V and J ends were trimmed by 5 bases and 4 bases, with 15 bases remaining between them. The CDR3 sequence is 14 residues long. The CDR3 loop is CSAAPETSNQPQHF. The CDR3 region has the DNA TGCAGTGCTGCACCGGAAACCTCAAATCAGCCCCAGCATTTT.

This clonotype was recorded a few times. The rearrangement joins TRBV12-3 or TRBV12-4 to TRBJ1-6; D perhaps matches TRBD1 (5 bases). The CDR3 has 14 amino acids. V dropped 0 bases and J dropped 6 bases, with 6 bases sitting between them. CDR3 bases: TGTGCCAGCAGTTTAGCGGGACCTAATTCACCCCTCCACTTT. This gives the protein CASSLAGPNSPLHF.

The chain couples TRBV5-1 to TRBJ1-1, with 7 positions matching TRBD1. After removal of 4 bases from V and 6 bases from J, the junction contained 6 bases not matched to a gene. Germline CDR1 and CDR2: SGHRS and YFSETQ. This CDR3 contains 13 residues. The CDR3 DNA follows: TGCGCCAGCAGCACCAGGGGGTACGCTGAAGCTTTCTTT. Protein sequence: CASSTRGYAEAFF.

The table lists this clonotype with many counts. The chain uses TRBV12-3 or TRBV12-4 and TRBJ2-1; no clear D. The V and J ends lost 5 bases and 6 bases respectively, with 14 bases between them. This CDR3 has 14 residues. The CDR3 loop is CASSPPRWSNEQFF. CDR3 nucleotide sequence: TGTGCCAGCAGTCCCCCACGCTGGAGCAATGAGCAGTTCTTC.

This clonotype was detected a few times. The chain links TRBV24-1 to TRBJ1-2; D uncertain. The CDR3 consists of 13 residues. V dropped 0 bases and J dropped 6 bases, with 7 bases sitting between them. Germline-derived CDR1 and CDR2 are KGHDR and SFDVKD. CDR3 nucleotides: TGTGCCACCAGTGATTTGGGGTCTCATGGCTACACCTTC. This codes for CATSDLGSHGYTF.

This clonotype has only a few counts. The V gene is TRBV5-1, the J gene TRBJ1-1; TRBD1 agrees at 7 bases. The CDR3 runs to 18 residues. V was pared by 3 bases and J by 0 bases, with 14 bases of the junction left unmatched. Germline V gene lookup returns CDR1 SGHRS and CDR2 YFSETQ. As DNA, the CDR3 is TGCGCCAGCAGCTCCGTAGGGGGCGCGGGGACGATGAACACTGAAGCTTTCTTT. Protein product: CASSSVGGAGTMNTEAFF.

The chain is built from TRBV6-5 and TRBJ1-1, with 10 bases identical to TRBD1. J was trimmed by 0 bases and V by 2 bases; bases with no gene match: 3. Germline V gives CDR1 MNHEY, CDR2 SVGAGI. This CDR3 has 16 residues. CDR3 sequence reads: CASSYGTGVLNTEAFF. As DNA, the CDR3 is TGTGCCAGCAGTTACGGGACAGGGGTACTGAACACTGAAGCTTTCTTT.

The chain joins TRBV30 to TRBJ1-2, with D possibly matching TRBD1 (5 bases). Trimming stripped 5 bases from V and 8 bases from J, with 18 bases between. The germline V gene has CDR1 GTSNPN and CDR2 SVGIG (reference sequence). The CDR3 loop spans 13 amino acids. The CDR3 region is CAWFRARSDGYTF. CDR3 DNA sequence: TGTGCCTGGTTCAGGGCTCGGTCGGACGGCTACACCTTC. Full variable domain (outside the CDR3, taken from reference TRBV30 and TRBJ1-2): SQTIHQWPATLVQPVGSPLSLECTVEGTSNPNLYWYRQAAGRGLQLLFYSVGIGQISSEVPQNLSASRPQDRQFILSSKKLLLSDSGFYLCAWFRARSDGYTFGSGTRLTVV.

The J gene is TRBJ1-1, the V gene TRBV4-3; D uncertain. Germline CDR1 reads LGHNA; CDR2 reads YSLEER. The length of the CDR3 is 14 residues. The V end lost 4 bases, the J end lost 0 bases, and 9 bases lay between the germline ends. The CDR3 reads CASSPLNLNTEAFF. The CDR3 DNA reads as TGCGCCAGCAGCCCCCTTAACTTGAACACTGAAGCTTTCTTT.

This clonotype was observed a handful of times. This chain connects TRBV5-1 to TRBJ2-2; D unclear. This CDR3 is 12 amino acids long. Germline CDR1 and CDR2: SGHRS and YFSETQ. Between the trimmed V and J ends, which lost 4 bases and 6 bases, there was a span of 7 bases. The CDR3 DNA reads as TGCGCCAGCAGCCCAACCTCCGGGGAGCTGTTTTTT. Its translation is CASSPTSGELFF.

The rearrangement uses TRBV19 and TRBJ2-7; D is perhaps TRBD1 (5 bases). Germline V CDR1 and CDR2: LNHDA, SQIVND (reference sequence). This CDR3 has 13 amino acids. The V gene lost 6 bases and the J gene lost 2 bases, with 11 bases spanning the gap. The CDR3 loop is CASSAGKPYEQYF. The CDR3 DNA follows: TGTGCCAGTAGCGCAGGGAAACCCTACGAGCAGTACTTC.

The chain uses TRBV9 and TRBJ2-1; TRBD2 agrees at 8 bases. Germline V gene data show CDR1 as SGDLS and CDR2 as YYNGEE. The CDR3 length is 15 residues. V lost 4 bases and J lost 7; bases outside the gene matches: 10. The DNA of the CDR3 is TGTGCCAGCAGCCCGGAGGGACTAGTTTGGAATGAGCAGTTCTTC. Its protein product is CASSPEGLVWNEQFF.

The gene calls are TRBV18 and TRBJ2-7, with 9 nucleotides matching TRBD1. Germline V lookup: CDR1 KGHSH, CDR2 LQKENI. CDR3 size: 17 residues. V shed 3 bases and J 1 base; nucleotides not matched to a gene: 10. CDR3 loop: CASSPLPGTGFSYEQYF. In DNA form, the CDR3 reads TGTGCCAGCTCACCCCTCCCCGGGACAGGGTTTTCCTACGAGCAGTACTTC.

V gene TRBV6-1 combines with J gene TRBJ1-5; TRBD1 is a possible D gene (6 bases). The CDR3 is 18 residues long. The germline gives CDR1 MNHNS, CDR2 SASEGT. Trimming took off 2 bases at V and 3 bases at J, with 20 bases between the two ends. DNA for the CDR3: TGTGCCAGCAGTGAACCCCGGGGCGGACAGACGATCAATCAGCCCCAGCATTTT. It codes for CASSEPRGGQTINQPQHF.

The genes are TRBV19 and TRBJ2-7; D uncertain. The CDR3 consists of 15 residues. From germline, CDR1 is LNHDA and CDR2 SQIVND (reference sequence). V was cut by 1 base and J by 5 bases, with 15 bases left in between. This CDR3 is CASSIGSLDLDEQYF. The CDR3 DNA follows: TGTGCCAGTAGTATAGGGAGCCTCGACCTCGACGAGCAGTACTTC.

This clonotype was seen more than once but under ten times. The CDR3 DNA sequence: TGTGCCAGCTCACCCCAGGGGGCGAGTTATAACACTGAAGCTTTCTTT. Encoded protein: CASSPQGASYNTEAFF. The chain carries TRBV18 and TRBJ1-1, with 8 bases that match TRBD1. This CDR3 has 16 amino acids. The germline gives CDR1 KGHSH, CDR2 LQKENI. Trimming cost V 3 bases and J 2 bases; bases outside gene matches: 8.

This clonotype was observed a few times. This chain uses TRBV11-2 with TRBJ2-7; D may be TRBD1 (6 bases). The CDR3 covers 15 residues. Deletions cut 3 bases from V and 4 bases from J, with 16 bases between. Germline CDR1 reads SGHAT; CDR2 reads FQNNGV. This chain's CDR3 is CASSFGGSLWYEQYF. DNA for the CDR3: TGTGCCAGCAGCTTTGGGGGCTCGCTATGGTACGAGCAGTACTTC.